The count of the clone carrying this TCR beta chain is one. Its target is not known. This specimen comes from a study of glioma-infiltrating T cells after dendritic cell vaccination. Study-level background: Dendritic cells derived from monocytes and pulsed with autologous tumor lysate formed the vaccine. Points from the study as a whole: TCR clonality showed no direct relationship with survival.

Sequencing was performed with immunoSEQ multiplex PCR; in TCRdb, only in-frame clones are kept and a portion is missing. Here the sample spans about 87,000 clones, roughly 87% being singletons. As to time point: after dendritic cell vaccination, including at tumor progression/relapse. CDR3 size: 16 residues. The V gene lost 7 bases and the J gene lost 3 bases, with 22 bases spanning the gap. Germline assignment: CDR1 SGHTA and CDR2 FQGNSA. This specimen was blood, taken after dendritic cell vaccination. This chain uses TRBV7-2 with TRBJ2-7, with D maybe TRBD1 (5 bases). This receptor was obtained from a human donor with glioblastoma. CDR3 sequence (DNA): TGTGCCAGCACCGAACTTGTAGGGGTTCCTCGCTACGAGCAGTACTTC. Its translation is CASTELVGVPRYEQYF.